The following is a T cell receptor (beta chain) sequence with its context. Clones were read by immunoSEQ multiplex PCR, and TCRdb kept only the in-frame ones, dropping some. The sample shows over 1.5 million clones, 95% to 99% of them seen only once. This specimen comes from a study of shared clonotypes between healthy human individuals. It was into CD45RA+ naive and CD45RA-negative memory subsets that the CD4+ cells were split. The CDR3 extends over 13 amino acids. Germline V lookup: CDR1 LGHNA, CDR2 YNFKEQ. V lost 4 bases, J lost 3 bases, and 10 bases lay in between. The source material was naive CD4+ T cells sorted from blood. The subset is: CD45RA+ positively selected. The chain carries TRBV4-2 and TRBJ2-7, with D perhaps TRBD1 (6 bases). The receptor comes from a man aged 25-40 years in good health. CDR3 loop: CASSRDKYYEQYF. The CDR3 DNA is TGTGCCAGCAGCCGGGACAAATACTACGAGCAGTACTTC.